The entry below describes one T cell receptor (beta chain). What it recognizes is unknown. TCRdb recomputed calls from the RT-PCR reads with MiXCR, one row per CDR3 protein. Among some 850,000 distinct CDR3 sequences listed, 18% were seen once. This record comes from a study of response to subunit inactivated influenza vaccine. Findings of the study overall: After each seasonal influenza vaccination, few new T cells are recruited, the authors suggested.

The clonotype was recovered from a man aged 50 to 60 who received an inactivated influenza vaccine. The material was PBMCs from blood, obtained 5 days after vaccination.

As DNA, the CDR3 is TGTGCCAGCAGCCAGTTTGGGGCCTCACCCCTCCACTTT. Protein product: CASSQFGASPLHF. The chain is built from TRBV3-1 and TRBJ1-6; perhaps TRBD1 as D (5 bases). The V end was cut by 3 bases, the J end by 10 bases, with 10 bases between. CDR1 and CDR2 (germline): LGHDT, YNNKEL (reference sequence). This CDR3 is 13 amino acids long. Full variable domain (rest looked up from reference TRBV3-1 and TRBJ1-6): DTAVSQTPKYLVTQMGNDKSIKCEQNLGHDTMYWYKQDSKKFLKIMFSYNNKELIINETVPNRFSPKSPDKAHLNLHINSLELGDSAVYFCASSQFGASPLHFGNGTRLTVT.